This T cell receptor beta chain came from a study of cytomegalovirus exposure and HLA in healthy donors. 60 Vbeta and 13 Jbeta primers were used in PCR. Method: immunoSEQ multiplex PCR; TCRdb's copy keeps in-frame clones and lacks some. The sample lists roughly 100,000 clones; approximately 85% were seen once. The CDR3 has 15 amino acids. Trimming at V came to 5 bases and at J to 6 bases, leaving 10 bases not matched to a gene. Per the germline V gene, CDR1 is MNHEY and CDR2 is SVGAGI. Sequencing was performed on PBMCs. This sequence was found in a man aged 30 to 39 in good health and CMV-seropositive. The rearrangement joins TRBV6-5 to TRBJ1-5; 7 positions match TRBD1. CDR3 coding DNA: TGTGCCAGCAGTCTGTACAGGGGATGGGGTCAGCCCCAGCATTTT. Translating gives CASSLYRGWGQPQHF.